The next 5 T cell receptor beta chains were all read from a single sample in a study of blood T cell repertoires in COVID-19. Profiling relied on immunoSEQ multiplex PCR, and the TCRdb table lists in-frame clones only, not all of them. The data show 80,000 or so clones, approximately 80% seen once. Sequencing was carried out using peripheral blood. The receptors were sampled from a woman aged 55-69 years with acute or convalescent COVID-19.

The chain employs TRBV19 and TRBJ2-3, with TRBD2 matching 13 bases. The CDR3 loop spans 17 amino acids. J was trimmed by 4 bases and V by 5 bases; bases with no gene match: 9. Germline values: CDR1 LNHDA, CDR2 SQIVND (reference sequence). The CDR3 here is CASSLLTSGGLADTQYF. The DNA for the CDR3 is TGTGCCAGTAGTCTCCTGACTAGCGGGGGGTTAGCAGATACGCAGTATTTT.

The CDR3 protein is CASSLAGEYTDTQYF. The CDR3 DNA reads as TGTGCCAGCAGCCTAGCGGGGGAATACACAGATACGCAGTATTTT. V usage is TRBV2 and J usage is TRBJ2-3; 10 nucleotides align to TRBD2. The CDR3 contains 15 residues. Germline assignment: CDR1 SNHLY and CDR2 FYNNEI. Germline trimming cut 6 bases from V and 2 bases from J; bases unmatched to any gene: 5.

The rearrangement joins TRBV18 to TRBJ1-1; 7 nucleotides line up with TRBD1. Unmatched junction bases numbered 5, after V lost 4 bases and J lost 6 bases. Per the germline V gene, CDR1 is KGHSH and CDR2 is LQKENI. The CDR3 length is 13 residues. CDR3 sequence: CASSRDSYAEAFF. The CDR3, as DNA: TGTGCCAGCTCACGGGACAGTTACGCTGAAGCTTTCTTT.

This clone was detected only once. The chain carries TRBV21-1 and TRBJ1-1; whether TRBD1, the table's D call, matches the DNA was not checked. TRBV21-1 is a pseudogene segment. The CDR3 contains 15 residues. The CDR3: CASTRPRGRVSEAFF. For the CDR3, the DNA is TGTGCCAGCACCCGGCCTCGCGGCAGGGTCTCTGAAGCTTTCTTT.

The chain links TRBV1 to TRBJ2-7; the D call of TRBD2 is as the table states it, not checked on the DNA. TRBV1 is marked as a pseudogene. The length of the CDR3 is 11 residues. DNA for the CDR3: TGCACCAGCAGCCAAGAAGCGGGGCAGTACGTC. This codes for CTSSQEAGQYV.